The clone carrying this T cell receptor (beta chain) turned up a few times. Its matching antigen is unknown. The data are from a study of T cell repertoires in cytomegalovirus infection. Overall study: Peptides in the study included HLA-C-restricted and HLA-B-restricted CMV epitopes. Public TCR beta signature analysis indicated the presence of both CMV infection and matching HLA type. Study results and limitations: The study found HLA-C-restricted CMV-specific TCR beta clonotypes dominating the ex vivo response. People with CMV and the relevant HLA were identified by cumulative public TCR beta family frequency.

TCRdb called the reads again in MiXCR, with one record for every CDR3 protein. The sample holds approximately 990,000 distinct CDR3 sequences, roughly 31% seen once. Germline CDR1 is MGHRA and CDR2 is YSYEKL. Trimming cost V 3 bases and J 3 bases; bases outside gene matches: 7. The CDR3 consists of 15 residues. This sequence joins TRBV4-1 and TRBJ2-7, with TRBD1 identical over 8 bases. The receptor's source is a human donor in good health (CMV status not recorded). Some clones in this sample may be carry-over from other donors' samples. Material: cultured CD8+ T cells from PBMCs, obtained from culture after CMV antigen stimulation. The CDR3 region has the DNA TGCGCCAGCAGCCACACCGGGACAGGAGACTACGAGCAGTACTTC. This translates into CASSHTGTGDYEQYF.